This T cell receptor (beta chain) was captured in a study of OX40 agonist ivuxolimab in advanced cancers. Whole-study findings and limits: Some of the lowest clonal expansion was seen in partial responders at 0.1-3.0 mg/kg.

The CDR3 has 12 amino acids. Between the trimmed V and J ends, which lost 0 bases and 14 bases, there was a span of 14 bases. Germline V lookup: CDR1 SGHRS, CDR2 YFSETQ. TCRdb keeps only in-frame clones here, not all; method: immunoSEQ multiplex PCR. The table has some 45,000 clones, 70% to 85% seen once. With respect to this clone: Its antigen is unknown.

The sequence came from an adult with an advanced solid tumor such as melanoma, head and neck, liver or kidney cancer. This sample comprised CD4+ or CD8+ T cells sorted from blood, obtained in a trial of the OX40 agonist ivuxolimab. V and J are TRBV5-1 and TRBJ1-2; D unresolved. This chain's CDR3 is CASSLASGIETF. The CDR3, as DNA: TGCGCCAGCAGCTTGGCGTCGGGGATCGAGACCTTC.